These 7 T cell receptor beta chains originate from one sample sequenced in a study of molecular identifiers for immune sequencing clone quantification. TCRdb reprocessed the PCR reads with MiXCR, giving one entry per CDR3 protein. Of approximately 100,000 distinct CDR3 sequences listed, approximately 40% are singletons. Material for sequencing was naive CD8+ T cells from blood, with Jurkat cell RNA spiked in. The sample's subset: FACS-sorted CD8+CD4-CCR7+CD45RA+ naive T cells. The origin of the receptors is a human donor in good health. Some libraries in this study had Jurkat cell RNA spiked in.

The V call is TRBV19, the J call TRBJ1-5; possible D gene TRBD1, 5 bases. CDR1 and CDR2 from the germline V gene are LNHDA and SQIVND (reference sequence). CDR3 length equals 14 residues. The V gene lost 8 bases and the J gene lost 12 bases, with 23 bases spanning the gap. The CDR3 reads CASCGGIFDGSQHF. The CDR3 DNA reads TGTGCCAGTTGTGGGGGGATCTTCGACGGGAGCCAGCATTTT.

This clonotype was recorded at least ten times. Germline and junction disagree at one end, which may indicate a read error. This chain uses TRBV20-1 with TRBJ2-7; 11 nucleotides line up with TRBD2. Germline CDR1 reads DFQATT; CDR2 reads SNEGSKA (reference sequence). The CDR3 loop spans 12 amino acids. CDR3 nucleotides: TGCAGTGCTAGAAAGCCTAGCGGGAGGATCCACTTC. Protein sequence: CSARKPSGRIHF.

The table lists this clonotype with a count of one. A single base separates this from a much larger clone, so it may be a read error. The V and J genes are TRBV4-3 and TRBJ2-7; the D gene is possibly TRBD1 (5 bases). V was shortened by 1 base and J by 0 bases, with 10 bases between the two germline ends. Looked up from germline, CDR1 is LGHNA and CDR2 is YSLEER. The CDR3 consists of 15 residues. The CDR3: CASSQAEQGSYEQYF. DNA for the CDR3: TGCGCCAGCAGCCAAGCCGAGCAGGGCTCCTACGAGCAGTACTTC.

The CDR3 protein is CACGLAGNGELFF. The CDR3 coding sequence is TGTGCCTGCGGACTAGCGGGAAACGGGGAGCTGTTTTTT. The chain carries TRBV7-9 and TRBJ2-2, with 12 nucleotides matching TRBD2. Germline values: CDR1 SEHNR, CDR2 FQNEAQ (reference sequence). V gave up 11 bases and J gave up 7 bases; unmatched junction bases: 5. The CDR3 is 13 residues long.

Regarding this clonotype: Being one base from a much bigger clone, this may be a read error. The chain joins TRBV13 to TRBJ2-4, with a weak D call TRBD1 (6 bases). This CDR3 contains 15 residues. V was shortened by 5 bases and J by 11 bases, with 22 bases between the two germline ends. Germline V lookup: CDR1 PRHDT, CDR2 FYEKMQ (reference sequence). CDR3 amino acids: CASSPTLDRRHFQYF. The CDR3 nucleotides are TGTGCCAGCAGCCCTACGCTGGACAGACGACACTTTCAGTACTTC. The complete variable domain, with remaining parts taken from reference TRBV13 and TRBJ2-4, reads AAGVIQSPRHLIKEKRETATLKCYPIPRHDTVYWYQQGPGQDPQFLISFYEKMQSDKGSIPDRFSAQQFSDYHSELNMSSLELGDSALYFCASSPTLDRRHFQYFGAGTRLSVL.

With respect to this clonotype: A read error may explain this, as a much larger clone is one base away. CDR3 amino acids: CASCGGAKETQYF. CDR3 sequence (DNA): TGTGCCAGCTGTGGGGGGGCGAAGGAGACCCAGTACTTC. The chain employs TRBV13 and TRBJ2-5; tentatively, D is TRBD2 (7 bases). This CDR3 spans 13 amino acids. Germline lookup yields CDR1 PRHDT and CDR2 FYEKMQ (reference sequence). Trimming cost V 8 bases and J 5 bases, with 15 bases left between them.

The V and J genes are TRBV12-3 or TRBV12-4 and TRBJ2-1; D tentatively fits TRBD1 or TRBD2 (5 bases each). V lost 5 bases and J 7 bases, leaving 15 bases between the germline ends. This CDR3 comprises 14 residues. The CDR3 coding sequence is TGTGCCAGCAGTGCTAACGGGGCAGGGAATGAGCAGTTCTTC. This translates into CASSANGAGNEQFF.